This TCR delta chain derives from a study of delta chain sequences of gamma delta T cells (dated by TCRdb to between 2016 and 2019). At the junction V is shortened by 2 bases and J by 3 bases; bases outside the gene matches: 19. Looking up the germline V gene yields CDR1 GEAIGNYY and CDR2 EKD. The CDR3 has 19 amino acids, counting the end cysteine and phenylalanine. CDR3 DNA is the only sequence kept; it has 57 bases, read in frame from the first base. The library was prepared using 5' RACE. The listed sequencing device is Illumina MiSeq. TCRdb recomputed clones from the public reads with CATT; identical DNA rows were then combined. The sample has around 2,500 delta-chain clones on record, roughly 28% of them singletons. The ten largest make up approximately 18% of the sample. Note on this clone: The specificity of this receptor is unknown. This likely stems from a read error, as it lies one base from a far larger clone. Other DNA sequences in this specimen translate into the identical CDR3.

The chain is encoded by TRDV2 joined to TRDJ1; TRDD3 aligns with 8 central bases. Sequencing was carried out using either unsorted cells or a sorted T cell fraction (not recorded which). The origin of this receptor is a human donor in good health. For the CDR3, the sequence is CACDMVYGTGGHFADKLIF. The DNA reads as follows: TGTGCCTGTGACATGGTTTATGGTACTGGGGGTCATTTTGCCGATAAACTCATCTTT.